This is a list of T cell receptor beta chains from one sample in a study of post-analysis software for immune sequencing data. TCRdb ran MiXCR on the PCR reads and lists one entry per CDR3 protein. Of about 380,000 distinct CDR3 sequences in the sample, less than 40% are singletons; the top ten hold around 15%. Specimen: blood. The receptors were sampled from a girl aged 5-17 years with multiple sclerosis. CDR3s include the opening cysteine and the closing phenylalanine or tryptophan.

J | V | CDR3
TRBJ2-7 | TRBV4-1 | CASSQVAAGSRYEQYF
TRBJ2-7 | TRBV28 | CASSVTSYEQYF
TRBJ2-5 | TRBV6-2/TRBV6-3 | CASSGGQTQETQYF
TRBJ2-7 | TRBV6-5 | CASSYGSIPIYEQYF
NA | TRBV7-9 | CASSLDEQYF
TRBJ1-4 | TRBV7-2 | CASSRPGQGIEKLFF
TRBJ2-7 | TRBV13 | CASSFRGVYNEQYF
TRBJ2-7 | TRBV5-1 | CASSSGTEVVYEQYF
TRBJ2-3 | TRBV9 | CASSVVPAGGRDTQYF
TRBJ2-1 | TRBV7-9 | CASSPVGDPIHYNEPFF
TRBJ2-7 | TRBV7-2 | CASSLPGQGVSYEQYF
TRBJ1-5 | TRBV28 | CASSSRGRTGGSNQPQHF